The 2 T cell receptor beta chains below all came from one sample that was sequenced in a study of monozygotic twins with cystic fibrosis. The table came from immunoSEQ multiplex PCR; TCRdb's copy has only in-frame clones and leaves some out. This sample has around 35,000 clones, with approximately 80% found just once. Sequenced sample: blood. These receptors were taken from a girl aged 2-9 years with cystic fibrosis.

This clone has a handful of counts. This sample also contains other DNA sequences that code for the same CDR3. The chain links TRBV29-1 to TRBJ2-1, with unresolved D. The CDR3 runs 11 residues. Germline lookup yields CDR1 SQVTM and CDR2 ANQGSEA. V gave up 0 bases and J gave up 4 bases, with 1 base separating them. The CDR3 bases are TGCAGCGTTGAAGATTACAATGAGCAGTTCTTC. This gives the protein CSVEDYNEQFF.

This chain links TRBV7-2 with TRBJ2-3; D is uncertain. V was cut by 1 base and J by 4 bases, with 6 bases left in between. The CDR3 covers 13 residues. Germline V gene sequence: CDR1 SGHTA, CDR2 FQGNSA. The CDR3 DNA is TGTGCCAGCAGCTTAGAGGTGGCAGATACGCAGTATTTT. Its translation is CASSLEVADTQYF.